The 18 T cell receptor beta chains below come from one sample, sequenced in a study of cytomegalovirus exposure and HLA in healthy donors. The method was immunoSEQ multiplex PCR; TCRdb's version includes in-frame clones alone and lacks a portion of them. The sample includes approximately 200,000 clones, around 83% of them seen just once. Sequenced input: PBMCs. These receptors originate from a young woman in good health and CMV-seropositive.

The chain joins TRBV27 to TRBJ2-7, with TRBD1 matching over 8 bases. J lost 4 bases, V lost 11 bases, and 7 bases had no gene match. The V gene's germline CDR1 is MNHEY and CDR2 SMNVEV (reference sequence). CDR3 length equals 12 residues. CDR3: CAVQGAGYEQYF. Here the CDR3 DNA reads TGTGCCGTCCAGGGGGCAGGTTACGAGCAGTACTTC.

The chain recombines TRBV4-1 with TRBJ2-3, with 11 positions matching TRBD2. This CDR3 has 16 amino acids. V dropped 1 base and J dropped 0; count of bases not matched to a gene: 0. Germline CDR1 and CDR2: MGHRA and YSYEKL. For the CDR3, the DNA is TGCGCCAGCAGCCAAGGGACTAGCGGGAGCACAGATACGCAGTATTTT. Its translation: CASSQGTSGSTDTQYF.

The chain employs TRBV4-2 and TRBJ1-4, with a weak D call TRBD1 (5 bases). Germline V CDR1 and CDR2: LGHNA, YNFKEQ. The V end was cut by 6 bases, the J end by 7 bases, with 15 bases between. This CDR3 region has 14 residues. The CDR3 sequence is CASSGGQGSEKLFF. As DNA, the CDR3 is TGTGCCAGCAGTGGAGGGCAGGGAAGTGAAAAACTGTTTTTT.

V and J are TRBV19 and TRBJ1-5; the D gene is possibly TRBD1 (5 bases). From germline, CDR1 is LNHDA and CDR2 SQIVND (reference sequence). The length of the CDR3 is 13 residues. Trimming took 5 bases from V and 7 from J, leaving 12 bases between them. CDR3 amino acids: CASSVSGLQPQHF. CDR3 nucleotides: TGTGCCAGTAGTGTTTCGGGACTCCAGCCCCAGCATTTT.

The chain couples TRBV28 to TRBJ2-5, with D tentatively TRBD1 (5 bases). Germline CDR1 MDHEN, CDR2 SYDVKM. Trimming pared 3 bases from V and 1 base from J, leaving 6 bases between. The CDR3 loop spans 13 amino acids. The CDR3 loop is CASSFTGQETQYF. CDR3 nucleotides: TGTGCCAGCAGTTTCACAGGCCAAGAGACCCAGTACTTC.

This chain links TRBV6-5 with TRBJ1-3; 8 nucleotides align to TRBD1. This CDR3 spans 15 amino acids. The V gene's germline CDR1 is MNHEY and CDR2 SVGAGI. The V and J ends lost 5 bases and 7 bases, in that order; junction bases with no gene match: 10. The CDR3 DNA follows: TGTGCCAGCAGTCTCAAAGGACAGGGAAAGAACACCATATATTTT. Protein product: CASSLKGQGKNTIYF.

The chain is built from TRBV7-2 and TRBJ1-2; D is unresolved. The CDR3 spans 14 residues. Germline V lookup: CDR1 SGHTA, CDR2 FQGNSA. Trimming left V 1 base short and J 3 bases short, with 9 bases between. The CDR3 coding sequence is TGTGCCAGCAGCTTAGATTCCAGTTACTATGGCTACACCTTC. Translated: CASSLDSSYYGYTF. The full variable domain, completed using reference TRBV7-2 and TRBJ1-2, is GAGVSQSPSNKVTEKGKDVELRCDPISGHTALYWYRQSLGQGLEFLIYFQGNSAPDKSGLPSDRFSAERTGGSVSTLTIQRTQQEDSAVYLCASSLDSSYYGYTFGSGTRLTVV.

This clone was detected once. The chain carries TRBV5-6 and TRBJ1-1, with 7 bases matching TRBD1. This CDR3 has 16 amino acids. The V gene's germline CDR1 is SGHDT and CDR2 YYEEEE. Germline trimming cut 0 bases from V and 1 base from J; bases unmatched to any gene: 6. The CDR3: CASSLGRGLRNTEAFF. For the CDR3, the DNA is TGTGCCAGCAGCTTGGGAAGGGGGCTGAGGAACACTGAAGCTTTCTTT.

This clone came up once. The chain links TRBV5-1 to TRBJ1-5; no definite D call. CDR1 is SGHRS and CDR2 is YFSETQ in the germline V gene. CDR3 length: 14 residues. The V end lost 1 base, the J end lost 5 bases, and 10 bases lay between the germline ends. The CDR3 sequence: CASSLRGEHQPQHF. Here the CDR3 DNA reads TGCGCCAGCAGCTTGCGGGGTGAGCATCAGCCCCAGCATTTT. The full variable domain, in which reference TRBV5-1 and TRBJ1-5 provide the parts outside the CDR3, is KAGVTQTPRYLIKTRGQQVTLSCSPISGHRSVSWYQQTPGQGLQFLFEYFSETQRNKGNFPGRFSGRQFSNSRSEMNVSTLELGDSALYLCASSLRGEHQPQHFGDGTRLSIL.

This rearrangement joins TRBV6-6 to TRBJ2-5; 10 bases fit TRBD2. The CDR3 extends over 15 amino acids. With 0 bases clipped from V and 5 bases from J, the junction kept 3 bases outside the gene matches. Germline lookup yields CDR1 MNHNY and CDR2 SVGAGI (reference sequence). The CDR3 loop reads CASSYSGTSAETQYF. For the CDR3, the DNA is TGTGCCAGCAGTTACTCCGGGACTAGCGCGGAGACCCAGTACTTC.

The CDR3 DNA reads as TGTGCCAGCAGTCCTTCCCCGGGACAGGGCACAGATACGCAGTATTTT. Encoded protein: CASSPSPGQGTDTQYF. The rearrangement links TRBV28 to TRBJ2-3; the match to TRBD1 covers 8 bases. Per the germline V gene, CDR1 is MDHEN and CDR2 is SYDVKM. V trimming: 5 bases; J trimming: 1 base; junction bases outside the gene matches: 8. The CDR3 sequence is 16 residues long.

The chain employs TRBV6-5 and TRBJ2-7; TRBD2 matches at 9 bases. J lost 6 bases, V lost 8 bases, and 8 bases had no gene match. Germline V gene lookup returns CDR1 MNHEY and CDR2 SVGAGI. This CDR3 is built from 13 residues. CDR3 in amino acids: CASQASGTPEQYF. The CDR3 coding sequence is TGTGCCAGCCAGGCTAGCGGGACTCCCGAGCAGTACTTC.

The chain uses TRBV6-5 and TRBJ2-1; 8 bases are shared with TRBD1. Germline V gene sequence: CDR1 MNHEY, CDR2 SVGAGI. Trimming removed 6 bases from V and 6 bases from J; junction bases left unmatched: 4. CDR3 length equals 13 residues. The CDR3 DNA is TGTGCCAGCAGCTCCGACAGGGGCAATGAGCAGTTCTTC. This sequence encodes CASSSDRGNEQFF.

The CDR3 loop reads CASSLAPRPSEQFF. CDR3 bases: TGCGCCAGCAGCTTGGCCCCCAGGCCTTCCGAGCAGTTCTTC. The rearrangement uses TRBV5-1 and TRBJ2-1; D is unclear. CDR1 and CDR2 (germline): SGHRS, YFSETQ. The V end was cut by 0 bases, the J end by 10 bases, with 14 bases between. This CDR3 is 14 amino acids long.

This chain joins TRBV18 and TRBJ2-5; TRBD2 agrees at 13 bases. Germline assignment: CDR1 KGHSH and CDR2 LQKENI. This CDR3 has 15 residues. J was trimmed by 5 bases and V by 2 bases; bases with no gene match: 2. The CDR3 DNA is TGTGCCAGCTCACCATGGACTAGCGGGAGTGAGACCCAGTACTTC. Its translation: CASSPWTSGSETQYF. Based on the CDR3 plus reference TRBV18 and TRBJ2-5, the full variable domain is NAGVMQNPRHLVRRRGQEARLRCSPMKGHSHVYWYRQLPEEGLKFMVYLQKENIIDESGMPKERFSAEFPKEGPSILRIQQVVRGDSAAYFCASSPWTSGSETQYFGPGTRLLVL.

The CDR3 sequence: CASSPTGGYQPQHF. In nucleotides, the CDR3 is TGTGCCAGCAGCCCGACAGGGGGCTATCAGCCCCAGCATTTT. The genes are TRBV27 and TRBJ1-5; 10 nucleotides align to TRBD1. From germline, CDR1 is MNHEY and CDR2 SMNVEV (reference sequence). The CDR3 length is 14 residues. V lost 6 bases and J lost 5; bases outside the gene matches: 4.

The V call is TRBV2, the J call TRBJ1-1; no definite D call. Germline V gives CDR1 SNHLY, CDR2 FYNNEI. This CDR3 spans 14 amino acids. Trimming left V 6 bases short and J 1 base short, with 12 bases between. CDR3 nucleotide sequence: TGTGCCAGCAGCATTGGCCCGTCGAACACTGAAGCTTTCTTT. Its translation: CASSIGPSNTEAFF.

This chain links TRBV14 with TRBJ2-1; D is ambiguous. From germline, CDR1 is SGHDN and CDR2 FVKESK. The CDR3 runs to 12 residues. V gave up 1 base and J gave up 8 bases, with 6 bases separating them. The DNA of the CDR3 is TGTGCCAGCAGCCAAGTATTTCATGAGCAGTTCTTC. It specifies CASSQVFHEQFF.